The entry below describes one T cell receptor (beta chain). The sample originates from a study of shared clonotypes between healthy human individuals. CDR3 size: 13 residues. Per the germline V gene, CDR1 is LNHDA and CDR2 is SQIVND (reference sequence). V lost 8 bases to trimming and J lost 4 bases, with 9 bases between them. Sequenced by immunoSEQ multiplex PCR; TCRdb stores in-frame clones only, minus some. The sample contains 2 million to 2.5 million clones, about 90% of which appear only once. The source of this sequence is a man aged 18 to 29 in good health. Some clones in this sample may be carry-over from other donors' samples. This rearrangement joins TRBV19 to TRBJ2-6, with unresolved D. The sample comprised naive CD4+ T cells from PBMCs. Subset specified: CD45RA+ positively selected. CDR3 bases: TGTGCCAGTCGCTATACCGGGGCCAACGTCCTGACTTTC. Translated, it gives CASRYTGANVLTF.